The clone carrying this TCR beta chain was seen a handful of times. Its antigen is unidentified. TCRdb ran MiXCR on the RT-PCR reads and lists one entry per CDR3 protein. The data show almost 600,000 distinct CDR3 sequences, 14% seen once. The data are from a study of response to subunit inactivated influenza vaccine. Findings and limits, study-wide: The authors offered the suggestion that each seasonal influenza vaccination recruits few new T cells.

This TCR came from a man aged 50-59 years who received an inactivated influenza vaccine. The input for sequencing was PBMCs from blood, taken about 11 days after vaccination.

DNA of the CDR3: TGTGCCAGCAGCGCCCTAGCGGGAGGTAACAATGAGCAGTTCTTC. Amino acid sequence: CASSALAGGNNEQFF. The rearrangement joins TRBV7-2 to TRBJ2-1, with TRBD2 matching 11 bases. V was clipped by 5 bases and J by 5 bases; unmatched bases: 5. There are 15 residues in the CDR3. CDR1 and CDR2 from the germline V gene are SGHTA and FQGNSA. The full variable domain, in which reference TRBV7-2 and TRBJ2-1 provide the parts outside the CDR3, is GAGVSQSPSNKVTEKGKDVELRCDPISGHTALYWYRQSLGQGLEFLIYFQGNSAPDKSGLPSDRFSAERTGGSVSTLTIQRTQQEDSAVYLCASSALAGGNNEQFFGPGTRLTVL.